The clone carrying this TCR beta chain was observed a few times. Its antigen is not identified. The sample originates from a study of CD8 T cells in ankylosing spondylitis. Germline V CDR1 and CDR2: SGHTA, FQGNSA. The CDR3 has 16 residues. V was cut by 5 bases and J by 4 bases, with 20 bases left in between. Findings of the study overall: The study looked at matched synovial fluid samples from ankylosing spondylitis patients. Disease-linked clones were reported to be significantly enriched there. For ankylosing spondylitis blood, a TCR beta motif of 7 or 8 highly homologous variants appeared characteristic.

Quantitative 5'-RACE was performed with molecular barcodes, and it yielded the TCR beta libraries. TCRdb used MiXCR to reprocess the 5' RACE reads, holding one entry per CDR3 protein. Of fewer than 550,000 distinct CDR3 sequences in the sample, about 5% were seen once. Sequencing used blood, either unsorted or a sorted T cell fraction (not recorded which). This rearrangement joins TRBV7-2 to TRBJ1-2; the D is unclear. This clonotype was sampled from a male donor with ankylosing spondylitis. In nucleotides, the CDR3 is TGTGCCAGCAGCCTATATAATCGGGCAGGAGCCTATGGCTACACCTTC. Translating gives CASSLYNRAGAYGYTF.